The rows below give T cell receptor beta chains drawn from one sample of a study of blood T cells in healthy people across ages. TCRdb passed the 5' RACE reads through MiXCR, listing each CDR3 protein once. This sample has around 520,000 distinct CDR3 sequences, with about 27% found just once. Separately, the same data were catalogued under a study of T cells of mothers and their children.

Material: blood. The receptor set was obtained from a boy younger than 10 in good health. The CDR3 runs from the conserved cysteine through the conserved F or W. The order of the fields is V gene, J gene, D gene, clone size, CDR3 protein, CDR3 DNA. A D gene is named only where the DNA matches it firmly. Not all rows give a size; the values are once, few, many and, for expanded clones, a class.

V: TRBV5-1; J: TRBJ2-3; D: -; size: -; CDR3: CASSQTLSGKSTDTQYF; DNA: TGCGCCAGCAGCCAAACCCTTAGCGGAAAAAGCACAGATACGCAGTATTTT
V: TRBV20-1; J: TRBJ1-4; D: -; size: few; CDR3: CSAYSINEKLFF; DNA: TGCAGTGCTTACAGCATTAATGAAAAACTGTTTTTT
V: TRBV3-1; J: TRBJ2-3; D: TRBD2; size: -; CDR3: CASSQVAGPDTQYF; DNA: TGTGCCAGCAGCCAAGTAGCGGGGCCGGATACGCAGTATTTT
V: TRBV4-3; J: TRBJ2-1; D: -; size: few; CDR3: CASSQKSGPYNEQFF; DNA: TGCGCCAGCAGCCAAAAGAGCGGGCCCTACAATGAGCAGTTCTTC
V: TRBV18; J: TRBJ2-3; D: -; size: few; CDR3: CASSPRIGNTDTQYF; DNA: TGTGCCAGCTCACCACGAATAGGGAACACAGATACGCAGTATTTT
V: TRBV7-2; J: TRBJ2-2; D: -; size: -; CDR3: CASSSTTINTGELFF; DNA: TGTGCCAGCAGCTCGACTACTATTAACACCGGGGAGCTGTTTTTT
V: TRBV29-1; J: TRBJ2-1; D: -; size: -; CDR3: CSVQGLFNNEQFF; DNA: TGCAGCGTCCAGGGACTTTTCAACAATGAGCAGTTCTTC
V: TRBV20-1; J: TRBJ1-2; D: -; size: -; CDR3: CSARGTDYYGYTF; DNA: TGCAGTGCTAGGGGAACGGACTACTATGGCTACACCTTC
V: TRBV12-5; J: TRBJ2-7; D: -; size: few; CDR3: CASGLDGYEQYF; DNA: TGTGCTAGTGGTTTGGATGGTTACGAGCAGTACTTC
V: TRBV12-3/TRBV12-4; J: TRBJ2-5; D: TRBD1; size: -; CDR3: CASSRYRDRGAQETQYF; DNA: TGTGCCAGCAGTCGCTACCGGGACAGGGGTGCCCAAGAGACCCAGTACTTC
V: TRBV12-3/TRBV12-4; J: TRBJ1-4; D: -; size: -; CDR3: CASSEQGGLFF; DNA: TGTGCCAGCAGTGAACAGGGAGGGCTGTTTTTT
V: TRBV9; J: TRBJ2-1; D: -; size: few; CDR3: CASTTSTASNEQFF; DNA: TGTGCCAGCACCACCAGCACGGCAAGCAATGAGCAGTTCTTC
V: TRBV5-1; J: TRBJ2-2; D: -; size: few; CDR3: CASSLVSTPTNTGELFF; DNA: TGCGCCAGCAGCTTGGTTTCTACACCGACGAACACCGGGGAGCTGTTTTTT
V: TRBV10-3; J: TRBJ2-5; D: -; size: once; CDR3: CAIRVSRETQYF; DNA: TGTGCCATCAGGGTCTCACGGGAGACCCAGTACTTC
V: TRBV6-1; J: TRBJ1-6; D: -; size: few; CDR3: CASSEEKGRYSPLHF; DNA: TGTGCCAGCAGTGAAGAAAAGGGGAGATATTCACCCCTCCACTTT
V: TRBV5-1; J: TRBJ2-4; D: -; size: few; CDR3: CASSLEPGPSGNIQYF; DNA: TGCGCCAGCAGCTTGGAACCGGGGCCTTCGGGAAACATTCAGTACTTC
V: TRBV28; J: TRBJ2-7; D: -; size: -; CDR3: CASNVQGLDYEQYF; DNA: TGTGCCAGCAACGTACAGGGATTGGACTACGAGCAGTACTTC
V: TRBV6-1; J: TRBJ2-1; D: TRBD1; size: few; CDR3: CASRTGTATAEQFF; DNA: TGTGCCAGCAGAACCGGGACAGCAACGGCTGAGCAGTTCTTC
V: TRBV6-1; J: TRBJ2-5; D: -; size: few; CDR3: CASSEALGNGETQYF; DNA: TGTGCCAGCAGTGAAGCGCTGGGGAACGGGGAGACCCAGTACTTC
V: TRBV27; J: TRBJ2-5; D: TRBD1; size: -; CDR3: CASSLSGDRGWETQYF; DNA: TGTGCCAGCAGTTTATCGGGGGACAGGGGGTGGGAGACCCAGTACTTC
V: TRBV7-9; J: TRBJ2-7; D: -; size: few; CDR3: CASSDRNEQYF; DNA: TGTGCCAGCAGCGATAGAAACGAGCAGTACTTC
V: TRBV2; J: TRBJ2-1; D: TRBD1; size: -; CDR3: CASSGVRGHYNEQFF; DNA: TGTGCCAGCAGTGGGGTCAGGGGGCACTACAATGAGCAGTTCTTC
V: TRBV11-2; J: TRBJ1-1; D: -; size: -; CDR3: CASRPEFTEAFF; DNA: TGTGCCAGCAGGCCCGAATTCACTGAAGCTTTCTTT
V: TRBV28; J: TRBJ2-1; D: -; size: few; CDR3: CASTPFGGTLYNEQFF; DNA: TGTGCCAGCACCCCTTTCGGCGGGACACTCTACAATGAGCAGTTCTTC
V: TRBV20-1; J: TRBJ2-5; D: TRBD1; size: -; CDR3: CSASAGGRETQYF; DNA: TGCAGTGCTAGTGCAGGGGGCCGGGAGACCCAGTACTTC
V: TRBV29-1; J: TRBJ2-1; D: -; size: few; CDR3: CSVDGTYNEQFF; DNA: TGCAGCGTTGACGGTACCTACAATGAGCAGTTCTTC
V: TRBV20-1; J: TRBJ1-2; D: -; size: -; CDR3: CSARGTASYGYTF; DNA: TGCAGTGCTAGAGGGACGGCCTCGTATGGCTACACCTTC
V: TRBV29-1; J: TRBJ1-2; D: -; size: -; CDR3: CSVEDGADYTF; DNA: TGCAGCGTTGAAGATGGGGCGGACTACACCTTC